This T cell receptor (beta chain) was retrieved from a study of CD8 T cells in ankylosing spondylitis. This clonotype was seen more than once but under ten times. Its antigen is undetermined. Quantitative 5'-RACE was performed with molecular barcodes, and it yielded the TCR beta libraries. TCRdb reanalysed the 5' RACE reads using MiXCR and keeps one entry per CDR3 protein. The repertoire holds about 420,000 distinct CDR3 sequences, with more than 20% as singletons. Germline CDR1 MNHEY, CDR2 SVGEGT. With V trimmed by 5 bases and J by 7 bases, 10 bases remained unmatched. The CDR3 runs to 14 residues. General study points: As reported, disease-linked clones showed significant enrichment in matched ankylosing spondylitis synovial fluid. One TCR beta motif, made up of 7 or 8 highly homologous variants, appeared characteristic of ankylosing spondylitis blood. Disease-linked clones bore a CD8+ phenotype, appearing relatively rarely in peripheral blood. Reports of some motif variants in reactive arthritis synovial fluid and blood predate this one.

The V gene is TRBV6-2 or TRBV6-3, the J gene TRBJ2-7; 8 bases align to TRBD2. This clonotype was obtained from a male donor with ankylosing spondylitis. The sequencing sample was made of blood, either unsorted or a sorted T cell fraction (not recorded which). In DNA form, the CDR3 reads TGTGCCAGCAGTCCCTACCAGGGGACTAGGGAGCAGTACTTC. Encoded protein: CASSPYQGTREQYF.